The rows below give T cell receptor beta chains drawn from one sample of a study of T-cell reconstitution after alpha-beta-depleted transplantation in children. TCRdb re-called the PCR reads with MiXCR, one entry per CDR3 protein. The sample has about 980,000 distinct CDR3 sequences, about 29% seen once; the top ten hold approximately 30%. This material consisted of PBMCs, mostly from graft donor cells, taken 360 days after TCRalphabeta/CD19-depleted stem cell transplant. The receptors shown here come from a boy younger than two who had a stem cell transplant for SCID, so the T cells may come from the graft donor. Each CDR3 is given with its conserved first and last residue. D genes are given only for firm matches. Clone sizes are given selectively: once, few, many, or a class where the clone is expanded.

-,16,-,TRBV4-2,TRBJ2-1,CASSQELASIYNEQFF,TGTGCCAGCAGCCAAGAATTGGCCTCAATCTACAATGAGCAGTTCTTC
-,11,few,TRBV24-1,TRBJ2-5,CATKQGETQYF,TGTGCCACCAAGCAGGGAGAGACCCAGTACTTC
-,14,-,TRBV12-3/TRBV12-4,TRBJ1-6,CASSFLGSNSPLHF,TGTGCCAGCAGTTTCTTAGGATCTAATTCACCCCTCCACTTT
-,13,few,TRBV5-1,TRBJ2-2,CASSRRYTGELFF,TGCGCCAGCAGCAGGCGGTACACCGGGGAGCTGTTTTTT
TRBD1,15,few,TRBV5-1,TRBJ1-4,CASSPGTGGNEKLFF,TGCGCCAGCAGCCCCGGGACAGGGGGTAATGAAAAACTGTTTTTT
TRBD1,16,few,TRBV6-5,TRBJ2-2,CASSSTATGSTGELFF,TGTGCCAGCAGTTCAACCGCGACAGGGAGCACCGGGGAGCTGTTTTTT
TRBD1,15,-,TRBV7-9,TRBJ2-1,CASSSGWGQGIEQFF,TGTGCCAGCAGCTCAGGGTGGGGACAGGGGATTGAGCAGTTCTTC
TRBD1,15,-,TRBV9,TRBJ1-6,CASSSPDRDGSPLHF,TGTGCCAGCAGCTCACCGGACAGGGACGGTTCACCCCTCCACTTT
-,15,-,TRBV20-1,TRBJ2-3,CSATRGGGGTDTQYF,TGCAGCGCAACCAGGGGCGGTGGTGGAACAGATACGCAGTATTTT
TRBD2,15,many,TRBV20-1,TRBJ2-1,CSARVAGGPNNEQFF,TGCAGTGCCAGGGTAGCGGGGGGGCCTAACAATGAGCAGTTCTTC
TRBD1,15,few,TRBV28,TRBJ2-7,CASNSLGQETYEQYF,TGTGCCAGCAACTCCCTAGGACAGGAAACTTACGAGCAGTACTTC
-,15,-,TRBV10-3,TRBJ1-2,CAISESGRRGPGYTF,TGTGCCATCAGTGAGTCTGGCAGGAGGGGCCCTGGCTACACCTTC
-,12,-,TRBV20-1,TRBJ2-3,CSARLRTDTQYF,TGCAGTGCTAGACTACGCACAGATACGCAGTATTTT
-,15,-,TRBV4-3,TRBJ2-1,CASSQVGGSDNEQFF,TGCGCCAGCAGCCAAGTTGGGGGGTCGGACAATGAGCAGTTCTTC
-,15,few,TRBV5-1,TRBJ2-3,CASSLEAASWDTQYF,TGCGCCAGCAGCTTGGAGGCAGCGTCATGGGATACGCAGTATTTT
TRBD2,13,-,TRBV20-1,TRBJ2-1,CSASPAGARQQFF,TGCAGTGCTAGCCCAGCGGGGGCACGACAGCAGTTCTTC
-,14,once,TRBV5-1,TRBJ2-7,CASSLGKGPYEQYF,TGCGCCAGCAGCTTGGGGAAGGGACCCTACGAGCAGTACTTC
-,11,-,TRBV7-2,TRBJ1-1,CASSFQTGAFF,TGTGCCAGCAGCTTTCAAACGGGAGCTTTCTTT
TRBD2,15,-,TRBV11-2,TRBJ2-5,CASSHEAGGRETQYF,TGTGCCAGCAGCCACGAGGCGGGGGGAAGGGAGACCCAGTACTTC
-,15,-,TRBV4-1,TRBJ2-2,CASSHLIDGTGELFF,TGCGCCAGCAGCCACCTTATCGACGGAACCGGGGAGCTGTTTTTT
TRBD2,16,many,TRBV4-2,TRBJ2-1,CASSQALAGGTNEQFF,TGTGCCAGCAGCCAAGCTCTAGCGGGGGGCACGAATGAGCAGTTCTTC
TRBD1,15,-,TRBV7-9,TRBJ2-7,CASSPETGRGYEQYF,TGTGCCAGCAGCCCGGAGACAGGGCGAGGCTACGAGCAGTACTTC
-,15,many,TRBV5-1,TRBJ1-5,CASSLAGSSNQPQHF,TGCGCCAGCAGCTTGGCAGGGTCTAGCAATCAGCCCCAGCATTTT
-,15,few,TRBV5-1,TRBJ2-6,CASSGGRAGANVLTF,TGCGCCAGCAGCGGGGGCAGGGCTGGGGCCAACGTCCTGACTTTC
-,15,-,TRBV6-2/TRBV6-3,TRBJ2-1,CASISERSPFDEQFF,TGTGCCAGCATATCGGAAAGGAGCCCTTTCGATGAGCAGTTCTTC
-,12,-,TRBV29-1,TRBJ2-7,CSVGVRGYEQYF,TGCAGCGTTGGAGTAAGAGGTTACGAGCAGTACTTC
TRBD2,19,many,TRBV5-1,TRBJ2-1,CASSLETSGGLSSYNEQFF,TGCGCCAGCAGCTTGGAGACTAGCGGGGGCTTAAGCTCCTACAATGAGCAGTTCTTC
-,14,-,TRBV3-1,TRBJ2-7,CASSQEGPAYEQYF,TGTGCCAGCAGCCAAGAAGGCCCGGCCTACGAGCAGTACTTC
-,15,few,TRBV20-1,TRBJ2-1,CSASLGPRSYNEQFF,TGCAGTGCTAGTCTGGGGCCCCGCTCCTACAATGAGCAGTTCTTC
-,14,-,TRBV12-3/TRBV12-4,TRBJ2-1,CASSLGTLYNEQFF,TGTGCCAGCAGTTTAGGCACCCTCTACAATGAGCAGTTCTTC
-,14,-,TRBV7-2,TRBJ1-2,CASSWGGMRYGYTF,TGTGCCAGCAGCTGGGGGGGGATGCGGTATGGCTACACCTTC
-,16,-,TRBV15,TRBJ2-1,CATSRGGWQNYNEQFF,TGTGCCACCAGCAGAGGAGGATGGCAAAACTACAATGAGCAGTTCTTC
TRBD1,14,few,TRBV20-1,TRBJ2-2,CSARDDRVAGELFF,TGCAGTGCTAGAGACGACAGGGTGGCCGGGGAGCTGTTTTTT